The rows below give T cell receptor beta chains drawn from one sample of a study of cytotoxic CD8 clonotypes in ibrutinib-treated CLL. The protocol was immunoSEQ multiplex PCR, while the TCRdb copy is restricted to in-frame clones and leaves out a portion. Altogether about 140,000 clones are present, approximately 80% being singletons, with the ten largest covering 7.5% to 8%. Sequences were derived from PBMCs, sampled after 36 months of ibrutinib treatment. These receptors were taken from a human donor with chronic lymphocytic leukemia. CDR3s include the opening cysteine and the closing phenylalanine or tryptophan. Fields, in order: D gene, V gene, J gene, CDR3 protein. The D gene is left open where the match is weak.

d_gene: TRBD1; v_gene: TRBV19; j_gene: TRBJ1-1; CDR3aa: CASSTTGATEAFF
d_gene: NA; v_gene: TRBV29-1; j_gene: TRBJ2-1; CDR3aa: CSVVGHYNEQFF
d_gene: NA; v_gene: TRBV6-1; j_gene: TRBJ2-1; CDR3aa: CASSEGRGYNEQFF
d_gene: TRBD1; v_gene: TRBV18; j_gene: TRBJ2-7; CDR3aa: CASSPGTGASYEQYF
d_gene: TRBD2; v_gene: TRBV6-6; j_gene: TRBJ2-1; CDR3aa: CASSLAGIYNEQFF
d_gene: NA; v_gene: TRBV5-1; j_gene: TRBJ2-7; CDR3aa: CASSLTRSLVYEQYF
d_gene: NA; v_gene: TRBV30; j_gene: TRBJ1-4; CDR3aa: CAWARAPGEKLFF
d_gene: NA; v_gene: TRBV11-1; j_gene: TRBJ1-4; CDR3aa: CASSTWTDANEKLFF
d_gene: TRBD2; v_gene: TRBV30; j_gene: TRBJ2-1; CDR3aa: CAWSEAGGSQFF
d_gene: NA; v_gene: TRBV18; j_gene: TRBJ2-7; CDR3aa: CASSPAAGYEQYF
d_gene: NA; v_gene: TRBV6-6; j_gene: TRBJ2-7; CDR3aa: CASSRGWAYEQYF
d_gene: TRBD1; v_gene: TRBV18; j_gene: TRBJ1-1; CDR3aa: CASSPYSGQGEVRREAFF
d_gene: NA; v_gene: TRBV5-4; j_gene: TRBJ1-1; CDR3aa: CASSLQHGRGGAFF
d_gene: NA; v_gene: TRBV2; j_gene: TRBJ2-5; CDR3aa: CASIGDVQETQYF
d_gene: TRBD1; v_gene: TRBV7-9; j_gene: TRBJ1-1; CDR3aa: CASSIRTGGHTEAFF
d_gene: NA; v_gene: TRBV13; j_gene: TRBJ2-7; CDR3aa: CASSGDNYEQYF
d_gene: TRBD1; v_gene: TRBV7-9; j_gene: TRBJ1-1; CDR3aa: CASSYSGGTEAFF
d_gene: NA; v_gene: TRBV5-1; j_gene: TRBJ2-3; CDR3aa: CASSLEVLGSTDTQYF
d_gene: TRBD2; v_gene: TRBV11-3; j_gene: TRBJ2-1; CDR3aa: CASSLVGAGGYNEQFF
d_gene: NA; v_gene: TRBV27; j_gene: TRBJ2-7; CDR3aa: CASSFLGGEQYF
d_gene: NA; v_gene: TRBV6-5; j_gene: TRBJ1-1; CDR3aa: CASSQANTEAFF
d_gene: NA; v_gene: TRBV5-8; j_gene: TRBJ2-7; CDR3aa: CASSPDSSRQYF
d_gene: NA; v_gene: TRBV29-1; j_gene: TRBJ2-2; CDR3aa: CSVVSWTGELFF
d_gene: NA; v_gene: TRBV30; j_gene: TRBJ2-5; CDR3aa: CAWSARGGGETQYF
d_gene: TRBD1; v_gene: TRBV5-1; j_gene: TRBJ1-1; CDR3aa: CASRILTGVVGNTEAFF
d_gene: NA; v_gene: TRBV30; j_gene: TRBJ2-1; CDR3aa: CAWSVGHSYNEQFF
d_gene: TRBD1; v_gene: TRBV5-1; j_gene: TRBJ1-2; CDR3aa: CASSGTGGDSDGYTF
d_gene: TRBD1; v_gene: TRBV2; j_gene: TRBJ1-1; CDR3aa: CASRVQGEAFF
d_gene: NA; v_gene: TRBV11-3; j_gene: TRBJ2-2; CDR3aa: CASSASDTGELFF
d_gene: NA; v_gene: TRBV4-1; j_gene: TRBJ2-5; CDR3aa: CASSQNSGTSKETQYF
d_gene: NA; v_gene: TRBV5-1; j_gene: TRBJ2-3; CDR3aa: CASSLALGGPGLDTQYF
d_gene: NA; v_gene: TRBV9; j_gene: TRBJ2-1; CDR3aa: CASSPVHYNEQFF
d_gene: NA; v_gene: TRBV5-1; j_gene: TRBJ1-5; CDR3aa: CASSLGGLDNQPQHF
d_gene: TRBD2; v_gene: TRBV9; j_gene: TRBJ2-2; CDR3aa: CASSVGKGLAGGSLTWGGELFF
d_gene: NA; v_gene: TRBV11-3; j_gene: TRBJ2-5; CDR3aa: CASSLEGVGTQYF
d_gene: NA; v_gene: TRBV7-9; j_gene: TRBJ1-2; CDR3aa: CASSLEVGYGYTF